A selection of T cell receptor beta chains follows, all from one sample in a study of T cells after yellow fever vaccination. Via MiXCR, TCRdb re-called the 5' RACE reads, giving one row per CDR3 protein. The data show roughly 250,000 distinct CDR3 sequences, roughly 13% seen once. This specimen consisted of CD4+ T cells sorted from PBMCs, obtained 45 days after the yellow fever booster vaccination. The origin of the receptors is a man aged 30 to 45 who received the YFV17D yellow fever vaccine. CDR3s include the opening cysteine and the closing phenylalanine or tryptophan. The D gene is left open where the match is weak. Not every row has a clone size; where given, it reads once, few, many or a size class.

d_call | j_call | cdr3_length | clone_size | v_call | cdr3_aa | cdr3_nt
. | TRBJ2-7 | 18 | few | TRBV15 | CATIPDASQVPDTYEQYF | TGTGCCACCATCCCCGACGCTAGCCAGGTTCCGGACACCTACGAGCAGTACTTC
TRBD2 | TRBJ2-3 | 15 | few | TRBV5-1 | CASSSASGLGDTQYF | TGCGCCAGCAGCTCCGCTAGCGGTTTAGGCGATACGCAGTATTTT
TRBD1 | TRBJ2-5 | 16 | . | TRBV12-3/TRBV12-4 | CASDGPVLGGGETQYF | TGTGCCTCCGACGGCCCCGTTTTAGGGGGCGGAGAGACCCAGTACTTC
. | TRBJ2-2 | 14 | few | TRBV9 | CASSAGLVAGELFF | TGTGCCAGCAGCGCAGGACTCGTTGCCGGGGAGCTGTTTTTT
TRBD2 | TRBJ2-4 | 18 | . | TRBV15 | CATSSGLAGGLAKNIQYF | TGTGCCACCAGCTCCGGACTAGCGGGGGGCCTAGCCAAAAACATTCAGTACTTC
TRBD2 | TRBJ2-3 | 16 | . | TRBV18 | CASSPTLAGAGDTQYF | TGTGCCAGCTCACCGACCTTAGCGGGAGCGGGGGATACGCAGTATTTT
. | TRBJ1-2 | 13 | few | TRBV28 | CASSIPGTSGYTF | TGTGCCAGCAGTATTCCGGGGACCTCCGGCTACACCTTC
TRBD1 | TRBJ2-5 | 15 | . | TRBV7-8 | CASSPRRTGQETQYF | TGTGCCAGCAGCCCACGCCGGACAGGACAAGAGACCCAGTACTTC
. | TRBJ2-7 | 12 | few | TRBV29-1 | CSARGQFYEQYF | TGCAGCGCTAGAGGACAGTTCTACGAGCAGTACTTC
. | TRBJ2-1 | 14 | few | TRBV12-3/TRBV12-4 | CASSLDRAPNEQFF | TGTGCCAGCAGTTTAGACAGGGCCCCCAATGAGCAGTTCTTC
. | TRBJ2-5 | 14 | few | TRBV20-1 | CSARVGRVQETQYF | TGCAGTGCTAGAGTCGGGCGGGTCCAAGAGACCCAGTACTTC
TRBD2 | TRBJ2-3 | 17 | few | TRBV5-4 | CASSLDGREGPTDTQYF | TGTGCCAGCAGCTTGGATGGGAGGGAGGGCCCCACAGATACGCAGTATTTT
TRBD1 | TRBJ2-3 | 14 | . | TRBV6-4 | CATGQGSGSDTQYF | TGTGCCACGGGACAGGGTTCGGGTTCAGATACGCAGTATTTT
. | TRBJ2-4 | 14 | . | TRBV20-1 | CSATHGKAKNIQYF | TGCAGTGCTACCCACGGCAAAGCCAAAAACATTCAGTACTTC
. | TRBJ2-6 | 19 | few | TRBV11-1 | CASSSGHRGLYSGANVLTF | TGTGCCAGCAGCTCGGGCCACAGGGGACTTTACTCTGGGGCCAACGTCCTGACTTTC
TRBD1 | TRBJ2-5 | 14 | . | TRBV18 | CASSPRTGPPSQYF | TGTGCCAGCTCACCACGGACAGGGCCCCCGTCCCAGTACTTC
TRBD1 | TRBJ1-2 | 13 | . | TRBV6-6 | CASSGQAGYGYTF | TGTGCCAGCAGTGGACAGGCGGGCTATGGCTACACCTTC
. | TRBJ2-7 | 15 | . | TRBV7-9 | CASSPPDRSSYEQYF | TGTGCCAGCAGCCCTCCCGACAGAAGCTCCTACGAGCAGTACTTC
TRBD2 | TRBJ2-3 | 16 | . | TRBV12-3/TRBV12-4 | CASSLKPSGSTDTQYF | TGTGCCAGCAGTTTAAAGCCTAGCGGGAGCACAGATACGCAGTATTTT
. | TRBJ2-7 | 13 | many | TRBV6-6 | CASSYSTAYEQYF | TGTGCCAGCAGTTACTCTACAGCCTACGAGCAGTACTTC
. | TRBJ2-5 | 16 | few | TRBV4-2 | CASSPKVVGGLETQYF | TGTGCCAGCAGCCCGAAGGTAGTAGGAGGGTTGGAGACCCAGTACTTC
TRBD1 | TRBJ2-5 | 15 | . | TRBV7-2 | CASSFQRGRQETQYF | TGTGCCAGCAGCTTTCAAAGGGGGCGGCAAGAGACCCAGTACTTC
. | TRBJ2-4 | 19 | . | TRBV10-3 | CAISEPTTGPSDAKNIQYF | TGTGCCATCAGTGAGCCGACGACAGGACCATCGGACGCCAAAAACATTCAGTACTTC
TRBD1 | TRBJ2-2 | 16 | . | TRBV10-3 | CAISEWDRKNTGELFF | TGTGCCATCAGTGAATGGGACAGGAAGAACACCGGGGAGCTGTTTTTT
TRBD2 | TRBJ2-1 | 13 | many | TRBV10-2 | CASRAASGREQFF | TGCGCCTCCCGGGCGGCTAGCGGGAGGGAGCAGTTCTTC
. | TRBJ2-1 | 12 | . | TRBV7-2 | CASSPSGVEQFF | TGTGCCAGCAGCCCGTCCGGGGTTGAGCAGTTCTTC
. | TRBJ1-4 | 17 | many | TRBV11-2 | CASSPTRQAATNEKLFF | TGTGCCAGCAGCCCCACGCGACAGGCTGCAACTAATGAAAAACTGTTTTTT
TRBD1 | TRBJ2-7 | 14 | . | TRBV19 | CASSPPDRGRKQYF | TGTGCCAGTAGTCCCCCGGACAGGGGCCGGAAGCAGTACTTC
. | TRBJ2-6 | 12 | few | TRBV10-3 | CATASGANVLTF | TGTGCCACCGCCTCTGGGGCCAACGTCCTGACTTTC
TRBD1 | TRBJ1-6 | 14 | few | TRBV20-1 | CSARGQGITSPLHF | TGCAGTGCTAGGGGACAGGGCATTACTTCACCCCTCCACTTT
. | TRBJ2-5 | 13 | . | TRBV12-3/TRBV12-4 | CASSLDGQETQYF | TGTGCCAGCAGTCTCGACGGGCAAGAGACCCAGTACTTC
. | TRBJ2-7 | 13 | . | TRBV5-6 | CASSLERANEQYF | TGTGCCAGCAGCTTGGAGCGAGCCAACGAGCAGTACTTC
. | TRBJ2-3 | 14 | . | TRBV24-1 | CATSDDTSTDTQYF | TGTGCCACCAGTGATGACACTAGCACAGATACGCAGTATTTT
TRBD2 | TRBJ2-3 | 15 | . | TRBV5-1 | CASGTSGRNTDTQYF | TGCGCCAGCGGTACTAGCGGGAGGAACACAGATACGCAGTATTTT
TRBD1 | TRBJ2-2 | 14 | many | TRBV7-2 | CASSRDRNTGELFF | TGTGCCAGCAGCCGGGACAGGAACACCGGGGAGCTGTTTTTT
TRBD2 | TRBJ2-5 | 17 | few | TRBV5-1 | CASSLTVGGGVQETQYF | TGCGCCAGCAGCTTGACCGTCGGGGGGGGAGTCCAAGAGACCCAGTACTTC
TRBD2 | TRBJ2-1 | 14 | few | TRBV20-1 | CSAFGRVGGNEQFF | TGCAGTGCTTTTGGGAGGGTGGGGGGCAATGAGCAGTTCTTC
TRBD2 | TRBJ2-7 | 16 | . | TRBV3-1 | CASSQGTSASSYEQYF | TGTGCCAGCAGCCAGGGGACTAGCGCGAGCTCCTACGAGCAGTACTTC
. | TRBJ2-1 | 15 | . | TRBV20-1 | CSAQPSERSYNEQFF | TGCAGTGCTCAGCCTAGCGAGCGCTCCTACAATGAGCAGTTCTTC
. | TRBJ2-1 | 14 | once | TRBV9 | CASTSYGGDNEQFF | TGTGCCAGCACCTCCTACGGGGGAGACAATGAGCAGTTCTTC
TRBD2 | TRBJ2-1 | 14 | few | TRBV28 | CASSFGGALNEQFF | TGTGCCAGCAGTTTCGGGGGGGCTCTAAATGAGCAGTTCTTC
. | TRBJ2-1 | 14 | . | TRBV5-4 | CASSFPQGDGKQFF | TGTGCCAGCAGCTTTCCCCAGGGCGACGGAAAGCAGTTCTTC
. | TRBJ2-3 | 13 | few | TRBV6-2/TRBV6-3 | CASTGIRTDTQYF | TGTGCCAGCACCGGGATCCGGACAGATACGCAGTATTTT
TRBD2 | TRBJ2-7 | 14 | few | TRBV20-1 | CSAGTSGRVYEQYF | TGCAGTGCTGGGACTAGCGGGAGGGTCTACGAGCAGTACTTC
. | TRBJ2-7 | 15 | . | TRBV28 | CASSIPRGPSYEQYF | TGTGCCAGCAGCATTCCGAGAGGACCCTCCTACGAGCAGTACTTC
. | TRBJ2-7 | 18 | few | TRBV21-1 | CASSKYPNHGQGAYEQYF | TGTGCCAGCAGCAAATACCCAAACCATGGACAGGGCGCCTACGAGCAGTACTTC
. | TRBJ2-5 | 13 | many | TRBV7-2 | CASSLDRQETQYF | TGCGCCAGCAGCTTAGATAGACAAGAGACCCAGTACTTC
. | TRBJ2-1 | 13 | . | TRBV5-5 | CASSLGTLGEQFF | TGTGCCAGCAGCCTCGGGACCCTGGGTGAGCAGTTCTTC